This TCR beta chain was profiled in a study of T cells after yellow fever vaccination. Study conclusions and caveats: FACS-sorted repertoires might harbor abundant contaminating clonotypes from the bulk population. Primary-vaccination clones mostly resurfaced post-booster (around 96% CD4, 85% to 90% CD8).

5'RACE template switching generated TCR cDNA, adding a universal primer site and UMIs. TCRdb reprocessed the 5' RACE reads with MiXCR, giving one entry per CDR3 protein. The sample records some 560,000 distinct CDR3 sequences, less than 20% being singletons. A word on this clonotype: The antigen remains unidentified.

Germline lookup yields CDR1 SEHNR and CDR2 FQNEAQ (reference sequence). This CDR3 is built from 15 residues. V lost 3 bases, J lost 8 bases, and 8 bases stayed unmatched. This sequence joins TRBV7-9 and TRBJ2-1; TRBD2 matches 9 bases. The specimen comprised PBMCs, sampled 15 days after the yellow fever booster vaccination. This clonotype originated in a man under 40 who received the YFV17D yellow fever vaccine. The DNA for the CDR3 is TGTGCCAGCAGCTTCGGCGGGAGGGCCGTCGATGAGCAGTTCTTC. Its protein is CASSFGGRAVDEQFF.